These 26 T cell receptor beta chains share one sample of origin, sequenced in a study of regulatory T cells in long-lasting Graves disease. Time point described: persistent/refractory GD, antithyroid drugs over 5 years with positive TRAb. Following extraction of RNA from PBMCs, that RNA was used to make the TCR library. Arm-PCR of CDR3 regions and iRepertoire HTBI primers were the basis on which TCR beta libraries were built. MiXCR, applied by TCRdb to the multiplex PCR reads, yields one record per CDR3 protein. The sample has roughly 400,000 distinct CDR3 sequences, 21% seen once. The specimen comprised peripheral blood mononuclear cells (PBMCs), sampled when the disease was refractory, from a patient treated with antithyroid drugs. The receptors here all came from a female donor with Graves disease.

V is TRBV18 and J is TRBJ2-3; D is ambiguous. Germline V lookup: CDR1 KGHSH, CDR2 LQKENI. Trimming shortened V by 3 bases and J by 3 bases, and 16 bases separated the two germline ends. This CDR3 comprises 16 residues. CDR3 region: CASSPTAAFSTDTQYF. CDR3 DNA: TGTGCCAGCTCACCGACCGCAGCCTTTAGTACAGATACGCAGTATTTT.

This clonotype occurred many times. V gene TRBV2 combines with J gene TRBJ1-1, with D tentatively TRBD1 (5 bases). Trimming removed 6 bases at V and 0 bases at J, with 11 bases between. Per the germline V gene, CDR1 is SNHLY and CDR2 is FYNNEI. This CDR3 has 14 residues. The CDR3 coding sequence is TGTGCCAGCAGAGCCGGGACGGTGAACACTGAAGCTTTCTTT. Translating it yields CASRAGTVNTEAFF.

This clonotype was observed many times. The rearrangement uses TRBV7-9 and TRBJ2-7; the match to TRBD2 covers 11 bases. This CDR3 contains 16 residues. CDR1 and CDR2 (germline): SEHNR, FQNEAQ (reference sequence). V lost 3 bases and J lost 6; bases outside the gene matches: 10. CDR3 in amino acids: CASSFPRTSGQVEQYF. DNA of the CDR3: TGTGCCAGCAGCTTCCCGAGGACTAGCGGGCAGGTCGAGCAGTACTTC.

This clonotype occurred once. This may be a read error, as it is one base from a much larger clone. This CDR3 reads CSSAAAPRGSYEQYF. The DNA of the CDR3 is TGCAGTTCAGCCGCAGCCCCCCGCGGCTCCTACGAGCAGTACTTC. The chain uses TRBV20-1 and TRBJ2-7; D is uncertain. Per the germline V gene, CDR1 is DFQATT and CDR2 is SNEGSKA (reference sequence). The CDR3 is 15 amino acids. Trimming removed 8 bases at V and 0 bases at J, with 20 bases between.

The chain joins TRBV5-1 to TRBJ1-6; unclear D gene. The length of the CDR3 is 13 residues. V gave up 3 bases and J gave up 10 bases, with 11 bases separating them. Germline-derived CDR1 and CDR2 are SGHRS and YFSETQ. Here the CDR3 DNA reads TGCGCCAGCAGCTCGAATTTGGGATCACCCCTCCACTTT. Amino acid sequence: CASSSNLGSPLHF.

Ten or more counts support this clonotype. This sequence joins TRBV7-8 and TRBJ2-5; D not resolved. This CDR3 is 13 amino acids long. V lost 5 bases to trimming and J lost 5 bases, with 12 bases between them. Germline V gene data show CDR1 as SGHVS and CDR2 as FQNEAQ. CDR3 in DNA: TGTGCCAGCAGCCGACCCGGTGGGGAGACCCAGTACTTC. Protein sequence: CASSRPGGETQYF.

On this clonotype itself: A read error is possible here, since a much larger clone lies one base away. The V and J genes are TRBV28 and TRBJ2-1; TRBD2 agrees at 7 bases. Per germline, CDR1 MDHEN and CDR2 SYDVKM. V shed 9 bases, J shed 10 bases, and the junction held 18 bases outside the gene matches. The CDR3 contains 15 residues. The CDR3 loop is CASKVGGMTSYEQFF. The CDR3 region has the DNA TGTGCCAGTAAAGTGGGGGGGATGACTTCCTACGAGCAGTTCTTC.

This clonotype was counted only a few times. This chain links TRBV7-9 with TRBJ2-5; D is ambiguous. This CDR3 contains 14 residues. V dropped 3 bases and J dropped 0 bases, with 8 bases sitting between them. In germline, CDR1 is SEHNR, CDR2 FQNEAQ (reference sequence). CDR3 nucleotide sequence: TGTGCCAGCAGCTTGTTCAGTAACCAAGAGACCCAGTACTTC. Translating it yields CASSLFSNQETQYF.

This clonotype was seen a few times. This CDR3 reads CASSWGGETTEAFF. The CDR3 region has the DNA TGTGCCAGCAGCTGGGGGGGGGAGACTACTGAAGCTTTCTTT. The chain joins TRBV5-5 to TRBJ1-1, with D possibly TRBD1 on 5 matching bases. The V and J ends lost 3 bases and 5 bases respectively, with 14 bases between them. The CDR3 consists of 14 residues. The V gene's germline CDR1 is SGHKS and CDR2 YYEKEE (reference sequence).

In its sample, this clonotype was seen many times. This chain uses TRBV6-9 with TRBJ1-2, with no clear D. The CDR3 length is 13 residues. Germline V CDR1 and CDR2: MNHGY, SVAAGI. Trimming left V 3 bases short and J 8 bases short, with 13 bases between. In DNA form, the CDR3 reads TGTGCCAGCAGTTACTGGGATGTAGAAGGCTACACCTTC. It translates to CASSYWDVEGYTF.

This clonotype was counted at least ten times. The CDR3 nucleotides are TGTGCCAGCAGTTACACCGACGGACCCTACGAGCAGTACTTC. This sequence encodes CASSYTDGPYEQYF. V and J are TRBV6-9 and TRBJ2-7, with D uncertain. V lost 3 bases to trimming and J lost 2 bases, with 11 bases between them. The CDR3 loop spans 14 amino acids. CDR1 MNHGY and CDR2 SVAAGI come from the germline V gene.

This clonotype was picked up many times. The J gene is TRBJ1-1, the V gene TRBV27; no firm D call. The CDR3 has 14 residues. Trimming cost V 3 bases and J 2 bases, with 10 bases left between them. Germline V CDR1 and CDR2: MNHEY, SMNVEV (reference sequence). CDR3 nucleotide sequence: TGTGCCAGCAGTTTCCTCATGGATAACACTGAAGCTTTCTTT. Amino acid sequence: CASSFLMDNTEAFF.

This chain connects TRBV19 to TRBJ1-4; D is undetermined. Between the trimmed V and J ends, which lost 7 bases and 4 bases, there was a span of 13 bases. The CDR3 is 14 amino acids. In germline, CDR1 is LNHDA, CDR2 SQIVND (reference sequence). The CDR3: CASMRTDRNEKLFF. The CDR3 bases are TGTGCCAGTATGAGGACCGATCGTAATGAAAAACTGTTTTTT.

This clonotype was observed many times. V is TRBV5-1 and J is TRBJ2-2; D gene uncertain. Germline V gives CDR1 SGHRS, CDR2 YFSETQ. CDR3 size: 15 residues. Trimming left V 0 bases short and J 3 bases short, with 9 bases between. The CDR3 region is CASSLVALYTGELFF. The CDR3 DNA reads TGCGCCAGCAGCTTGGTCGCGCTTTACACCGGGGAGCTGTTTTTT.

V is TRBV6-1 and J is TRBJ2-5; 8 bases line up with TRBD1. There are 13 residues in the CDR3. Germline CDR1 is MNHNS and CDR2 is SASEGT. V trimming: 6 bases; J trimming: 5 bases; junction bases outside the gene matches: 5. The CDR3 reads CASSRDRTETQYF. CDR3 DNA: TGTGCCAGCAGCCGGGACAGGACGGAGACCCAGTACTTC.

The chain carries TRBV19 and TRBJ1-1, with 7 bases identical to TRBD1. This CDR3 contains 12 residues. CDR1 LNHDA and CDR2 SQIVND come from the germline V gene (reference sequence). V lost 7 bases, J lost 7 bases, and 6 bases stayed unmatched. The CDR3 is CASNGRTGEAFF. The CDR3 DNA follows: TGTGCCAGTAACGGGAGGACAGGTGAAGCTTTCTTT.

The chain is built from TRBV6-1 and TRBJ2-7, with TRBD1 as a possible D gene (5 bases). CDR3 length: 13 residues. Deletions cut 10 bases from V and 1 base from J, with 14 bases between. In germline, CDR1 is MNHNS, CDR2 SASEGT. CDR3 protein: CAIKGVGSYEQYF. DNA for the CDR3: TGTGCCATCAAAGGGGTGGGATCCTACGAGCAGTACTTC.

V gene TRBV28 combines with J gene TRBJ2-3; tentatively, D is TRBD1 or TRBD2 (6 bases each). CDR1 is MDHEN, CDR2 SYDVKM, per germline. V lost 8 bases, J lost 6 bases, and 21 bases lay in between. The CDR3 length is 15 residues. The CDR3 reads CASLGGRAPPDTQYF. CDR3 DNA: TGTGCCAGCCTTGGGGGGCGAGCTCCGCCGGATACGCAGTATTTT. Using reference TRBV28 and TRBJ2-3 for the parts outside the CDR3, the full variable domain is DVKVTQSSRYLVKRTGEKVFLECVQDMDHENMFWYRQDPGLGLRLIYFSYDVKMKEKGDIPEGYSVSREKKERFSLILESASTNQTSMYLCASLGGRAPPDTQYFGPGTRLTVL.

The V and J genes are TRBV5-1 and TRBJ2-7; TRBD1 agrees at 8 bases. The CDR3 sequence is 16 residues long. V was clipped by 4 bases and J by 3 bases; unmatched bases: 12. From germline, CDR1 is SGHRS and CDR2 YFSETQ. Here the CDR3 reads CASSLDRGRRIYEQYF. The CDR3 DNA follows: TGCGCCAGCAGCCTCGACAGGGGACGTAGGATCTACGAGCAGTACTTC.

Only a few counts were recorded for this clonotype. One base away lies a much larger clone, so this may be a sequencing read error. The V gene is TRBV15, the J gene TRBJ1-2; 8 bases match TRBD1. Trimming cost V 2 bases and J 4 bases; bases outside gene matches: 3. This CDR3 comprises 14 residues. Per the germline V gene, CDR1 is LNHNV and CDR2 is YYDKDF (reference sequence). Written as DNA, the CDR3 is TGTGCCACCAGCAGAACCACAGGGGGCTATGGCTACACCTTC. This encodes CATSRTTGGYGYTF.

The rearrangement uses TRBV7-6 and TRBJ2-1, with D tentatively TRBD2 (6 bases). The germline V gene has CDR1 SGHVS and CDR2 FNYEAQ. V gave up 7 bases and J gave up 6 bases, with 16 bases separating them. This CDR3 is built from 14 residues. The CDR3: CASTQGLRINEQFF. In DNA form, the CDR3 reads TGTGCCAGCACTCAGGGACTCCGGATCAATGAGCAGTTCTTC.

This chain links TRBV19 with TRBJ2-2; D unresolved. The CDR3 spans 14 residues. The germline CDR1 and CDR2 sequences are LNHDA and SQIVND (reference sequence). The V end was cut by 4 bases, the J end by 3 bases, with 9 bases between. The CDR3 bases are TGTGCCAGTAGTAAGACCGCGGACACCGGGGAGCTGTTTTTT. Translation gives CASSKTADTGELFF.

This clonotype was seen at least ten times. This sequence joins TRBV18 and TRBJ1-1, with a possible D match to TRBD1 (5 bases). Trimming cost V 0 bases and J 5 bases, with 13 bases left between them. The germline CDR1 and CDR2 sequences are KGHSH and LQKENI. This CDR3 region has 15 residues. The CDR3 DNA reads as TGTGCCAGCTCACCACCGGGCAGGGCAGGGACTGAAGCTTTCTTT. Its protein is CASSPPGRAGTEAFF.

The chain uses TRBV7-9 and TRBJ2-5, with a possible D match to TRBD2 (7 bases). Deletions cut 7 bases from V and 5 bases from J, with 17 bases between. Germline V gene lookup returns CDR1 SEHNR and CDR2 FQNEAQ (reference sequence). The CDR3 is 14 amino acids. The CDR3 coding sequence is TGTGCCAGCATCGCGCGGGGGCGCGGGGAGACCCAGTACTTC. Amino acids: CASIARGRGETQYF.

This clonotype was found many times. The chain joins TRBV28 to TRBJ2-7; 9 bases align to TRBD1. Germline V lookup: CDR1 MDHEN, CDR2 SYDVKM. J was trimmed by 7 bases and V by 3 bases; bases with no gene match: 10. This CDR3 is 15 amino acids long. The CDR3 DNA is TGTGCCAGCAGTTTGATGGGACAGGGATACGGGGAGCAGTACTTC. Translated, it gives CASSLMGQGYGEQYF.

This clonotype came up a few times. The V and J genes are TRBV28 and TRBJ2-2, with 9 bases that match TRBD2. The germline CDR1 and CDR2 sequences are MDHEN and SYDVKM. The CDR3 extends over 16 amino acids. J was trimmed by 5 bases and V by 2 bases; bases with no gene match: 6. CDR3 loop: CASSLEIAGETGELFF. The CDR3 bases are TGTGCCAGCAGTTTAGAGATAGCGGGAGAAACCGGGGAGCTGTTTTTT.